The 17 T cell receptor beta chains below were found in one sample sequenced in a study of blood T cell repertoires in COVID-19. The protocol was immunoSEQ multiplex PCR, while the TCRdb copy is restricted to in-frame clones and leaves out a portion. The repertoire holds 110,000 or so clones, with 90% as singletons. What was sequenced was peripheral blood. Receptor source: a woman in her 50s with acute or convalescent COVID-19.

CDR3 sequence: CASSRSGANVLTF. The CDR3 region has the DNA TGTGCCAGCAGTCGGTCTGGGGCCAACGTCCTGACTTTC. The chain has TRBV9 and TRBJ2-6; no firm D call. The CDR3 is 13 amino acids. Germline V gene sequence: CDR1 SGDLS, CDR2 YYNGEE. V dropped 5 bases and J dropped 1 base, with 4 bases sitting between them.

The rearrangement joins TRBV2 to TRBJ1-3; TRBD1 agrees at 7 bases. Germline V gene data show CDR1 as SNHLY and CDR2 as FYNNEI. Losses at the gene ends were 7 bases for V and 0 bases for J; bases not matched to a gene: 6. This CDR3 is built from 15 residues. The CDR3 DNA reads TGTGCCAGCACCACAGGGGTCTACTCTGGAAACACCATATATTTT. Encoded protein: CASTTGVYSGNTIYF.

This rearrangement joins TRBV3-1 (or the pseudogene TRBV3-2) to TRBJ1-1; possibly TRBD1 for D (5 bases). Trimming removed 1 base at V and 1 base at J, with 7 bases between. Germline CDR1 and CDR2: LGHDT and YNNKEL (reference sequence). The CDR3 is 14 amino acids. The CDR3 coding sequence is TGTGCCAGCAGCCAAGGGACATGGAACACTGAAGCTTTCTTT. It specifies CASSQGTWNTEAFF.

This chain links TRBV19 with TRBJ2-7; D is perhaps TRBD1 (6 bases). The CDR3 covers 14 residues. The germline gives CDR1 LNHDA, CDR2 SQIVND (reference sequence). Trimming pared 6 bases from V and 3 bases from J, leaving 15 bases between. DNA of the CDR3: TGTGCCAGTAGCCCTTTGACAGGAAACTACGAGCAGTACTTC. Protein sequence: CASSPLTGNYEQYF.

The chain employs TRBV7-9 and TRBJ2-1; 8 bases agree with TRBD1. The V gene end was trimmed by 5 bases and the J gene end by 5 bases; junction bases not matched to a gene: 14. Germline V lookup: CDR1 SEHNR, CDR2 FQNEAQ (reference sequence). The CDR3 covers 17 residues. The CDR3 bases are TGTGCCAGCAGCCCCTTACCCAGGACAGGGAGGAACAATGAGCAGTTCTTC. Translated, it gives CASSPLPRTGRNNEQFF.

The J gene is TRBJ2-6, the V gene TRBV19, with D maybe TRBD1 (6 bases). V lost 7 bases, J lost 4 bases, and 14 bases lay in between. The CDR3 contains 15 residues. Germline CDR1 reads LNHDA; CDR2 reads SQIVND (reference sequence). The CDR3 nucleotides are TGTGCCAGTAACTTAGGGGGAACCGGGGCCAACGTCCTGACTTTC. Its protein product is CASNLGGTGANVLTF.

DNA of the CDR3: TGTGCCAGCAGCAGTGGGACATACAATAGCAATCAGCCCCAGCATTTT. Its translation is CASSSGTYNSNQPQHF. V and J are TRBV7-8 and TRBJ1-5, with D possibly matching TRBD1 (6 bases). This CDR3 has 16 residues. Germline V gives CDR1 SGHVS, CDR2 FQNEAQ. V was cut by 5 bases and J by 0 bases, with 14 bases left in between.

This chain links TRBV6-5 with TRBJ1-2; 11 bases agree with TRBD1. The CDR3 consists of 15 residues. In germline, CDR1 is MNHEY, CDR2 SVGAGI. V gave up 2 bases and J gave up 8 bases; unmatched junction bases: 7. In nucleotides, the CDR3 is TGTGCCAGCAGTTACCTTGGGACAGGGGGTCAAGGCTACACCTTC. This translates into CASSYLGTGGQGYTF.

J is TRBJ2-7 and V is TRBV4-1, with D possibly TRBD2 on 5 matching bases. The CDR3 extends over 13 amino acids. Germline assignment: CDR1 MGHRA and CDR2 YSYEKL. With 2 bases removed from V and 5 bases from J, the gap between germline ends came to 10 bases. Here the CDR3 reads CASSQPYGDEQYF. CDR3 bases: TGCGCCAGCAGCCAACCTTACGGGGACGAGCAGTACTTC.

The CDR3 coding sequence is TGTGCCAGCAGAGGACTAGCGGGGGTGGGGGATACGCAGTATTTT. Translating it yields CASRGLAGVGDTQYF. The V call is TRBV2, the J call TRBJ2-3; 13 bases fit TRBD2. Per germline, CDR1 SNHLY and CDR2 FYNNEI. This CDR3 region has 15 residues. Germline trimming cut 6 bases from V and 6 bases from J; bases unmatched to any gene: 6.

This CDR3 reads CASSYQQWGGTGELFF. The CDR3 DNA follows: TGTGCCAGCAGTTACCAGCAATGGGGGGGCACCGGGGAGCTGTTTTTT. This sequence joins TRBV6-5 and TRBJ2-2, with 7 bases lining up with TRBD2. V lost 2 bases, J lost 4 bases, and 7 bases stayed unmatched. CDR1 and CDR2 from the germline V gene are MNHEY and SVGAGI. The CDR3 runs 16 residues.

In DNA, the CDR3 is TGTGCCAGCAGTGACGAACTTGGCAATGAGCAGTTCTTC. Its protein is CASSDELGNEQFF. The rearrangement uses TRBV25-1 and TRBJ2-1; no firm D call. The CDR3 totals 13 residues. V was cut by 3 bases and J by 6 bases, with 9 bases left in between. Germline lookup yields CDR1 MGHDK and CDR2 SYGVNS.

This clone was seen once. The genes are TRBV2 and TRBJ2-3; TRBD2 agrees at 7 bases. This CDR3 comprises 18 residues. The J segment lost 0 bases and the V segment lost 3 bases, leaving 12 bases of the junction unmatched. In germline, CDR1 is SNHLY, CDR2 FYNNEI. The CDR3, as DNA: TGTGCCAGCAGTGATAGGGGTCTGTCTAGCGGTAGCACAGATACGCAGTATTTT. The encoded protein is CASSDRGLSSGSTDTQYF.

The chain joins TRBV10-3 to TRBJ1-2; no definite D call. CDR3 length equals 14 residues. The germline V gene encodes CDR1 ENHRY and CDR2 SYGVKD. V lost 3 bases to trimming and J lost 8 bases, with 16 bases between them. The CDR3 coding sequence is TGTGCCATCAGTGACCTTACCGAAGACTCAGGCTACACCTTC. It yields the protein CAISDLTEDSGYTF.

The chain employs TRBV6-5 and TRBJ2-5, with D maybe TRBD2 (5 bases). CDR1 is MNHEY and CDR2 is SVGAGI in the germline V gene. V was trimmed by 6 bases and J by 5 bases, leaving 13 bases between them. The CDR3 covers 13 residues. As DNA, the CDR3 is TGTGCCAGCAGCTACGGGGTAGCGGAGACCCAGTACTTC. It specifies CASSYGVAETQYF.

This chain connects TRBV19 to TRBJ2-5; 14 bases are shared with TRBD2. Germline V gives CDR1 LNHDA, CDR2 SQIVND (reference sequence). Trimming cost V 4 bases and J 1 base; bases outside gene matches: 2. The CDR3 length is 16 residues. The CDR3: CASSTGLAGGQETQYF. The CDR3 DNA reads TGTGCCAGTAGTACCGGACTAGCGGGGGGCCAAGAGACCCAGTACTTC. Variable domain in full (rest from reference TRBV19 and TRBJ2-5): DGGITQSPKYLFRKEGQNVTLSCEQNLNHDAMYWYRQDPGQGLRLIYYSQIVNDFQKGDIAEGYSVSREKKESFPLTVTSAQKNPTAFYLCASSTGLAGGQETQYFGPGTRLLVL.

This clone was picked up a small number of times. The rearrangement uses TRBV18 and TRBJ1-6; D uncertain. Germline CDR1 KGHSH, CDR2 LQKENI. The V end lost 2 bases, the J end lost 7 bases, and 6 bases lay between the germline ends. The CDR3 covers 13 residues. This CDR3 reads CASSPAGNSPLHF. The CDR3, as DNA: TGTGCCAGCTCACCAGCAGGAAATTCACCCCTCCACTTT. Full variable domain (missing parts from reference TRBV18 and TRBJ1-6): NAGVMQNPRHLVRRRGQEARLRCSPMKGHSHVYWYRQLPEEGLKFMVYLQKENIIDESGMPKERFSAEFPKEGPSILRIQQVVRGDSAAYFCASSPAGNSPLHFGNGTRLTVT.